The sequence of this TCR beta chain was determined in a study of Graves' ophthalmopathy and Graves' hyperthyroidism. All donors with ophthalmopathy were recorded as having moderate-to-severe activity, CAS ≥3, NOSPECS ≥4 and a duration under 3 months. Uncontrolled infections, other autoimmune diseases, pregnancy or lactation barred patients from enrollment. A roughly 9.7 ml volume of fresh peripheral blood provided the PBMCs. Trimming shortened V by 5 bases and J by 4 bases, and 14 bases separated the two germline ends. The CDR3 is 14 residues long. CDR1 is SGHTA and CDR2 is FQGNSA in the germline V gene. Study-level points and caveats: The authors also found most expanded thyroid clonotypes above 0.001 frequency in blood.

This clonotype was found many times. What it binds is not known. The authors amplified TCR beta CDR3 regions, and they did so from RNA transcripts for repertoire sequencing. An opening RT-PCR round employed HTBI primers and preceded a second-round multiplex PCR. TCRdb reanalysed the multiplex PCR reads using MiXCR and keeps one entry per CDR3 protein. The repertoire holds around 400,000 distinct CDR3 sequences, with 15% to 20% as singletons. The sample comprised peripheral blood. The chain employs TRBV7-2 and TRBJ2-5, with a weak D call TRBD1 (6 bases). The clonotype comes from a woman in her late teens or twenties with Graves' ophthalmopathy. CDR3 nucleotide sequence: TGTGCCAGCAGCCAACAACAGGGTAGAGAGACCCAGTACTTC. Translated, it gives CASSQQQGRETQYF.